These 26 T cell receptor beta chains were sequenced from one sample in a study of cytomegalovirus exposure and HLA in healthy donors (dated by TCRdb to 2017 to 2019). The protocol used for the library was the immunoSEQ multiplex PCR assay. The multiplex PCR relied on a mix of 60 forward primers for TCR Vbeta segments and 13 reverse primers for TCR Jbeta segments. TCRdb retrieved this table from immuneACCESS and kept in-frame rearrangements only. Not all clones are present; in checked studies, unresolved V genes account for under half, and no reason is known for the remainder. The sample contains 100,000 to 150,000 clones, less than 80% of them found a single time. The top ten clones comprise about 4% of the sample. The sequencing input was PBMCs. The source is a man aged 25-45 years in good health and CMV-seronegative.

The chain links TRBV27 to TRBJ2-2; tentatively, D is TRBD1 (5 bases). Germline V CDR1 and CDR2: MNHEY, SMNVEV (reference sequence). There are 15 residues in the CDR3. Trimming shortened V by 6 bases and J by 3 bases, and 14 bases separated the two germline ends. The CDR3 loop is CASSQGAGYTGELFF. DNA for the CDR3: TGTGCCAGCAGCCAAGGGGCAGGTTACACCGGGGAGCTGTTTTTT.

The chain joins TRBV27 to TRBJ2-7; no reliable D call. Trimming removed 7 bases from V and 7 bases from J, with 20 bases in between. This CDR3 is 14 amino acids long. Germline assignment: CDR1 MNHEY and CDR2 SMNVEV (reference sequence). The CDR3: CASTHGGGAGEQYF. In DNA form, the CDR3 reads TGTGCCAGCACCCATGGCGGCGGAGCCGGTGAGCAGTACTTC.

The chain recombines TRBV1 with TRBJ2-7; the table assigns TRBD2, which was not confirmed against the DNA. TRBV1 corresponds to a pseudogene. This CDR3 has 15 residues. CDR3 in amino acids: CTSSQDSGSIYEQYF. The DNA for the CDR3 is TGCACCAGCAGCCAAGACTCGGGGTCTATCTACGAGCAGTACTTC.

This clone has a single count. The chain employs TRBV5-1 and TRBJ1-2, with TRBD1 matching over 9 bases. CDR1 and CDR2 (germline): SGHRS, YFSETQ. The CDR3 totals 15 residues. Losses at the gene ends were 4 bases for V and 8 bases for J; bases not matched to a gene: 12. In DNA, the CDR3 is TGCGCCAGCAGCGCGGGACAGGGTATTTTGAGAGGCTACACCTTC. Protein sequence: CASSAGQGILRGYTF. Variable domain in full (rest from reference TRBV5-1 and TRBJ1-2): KAGVTQTPRYLIKTRGQQVTLSCSPISGHRSVSWYQQTPGQGLQFLFEYFSETQRNKGNFPGRFSGRQFSNSRSEMNVSTLELGDSALYLCASSAGQGILRGYTFGSGTRLTVV.

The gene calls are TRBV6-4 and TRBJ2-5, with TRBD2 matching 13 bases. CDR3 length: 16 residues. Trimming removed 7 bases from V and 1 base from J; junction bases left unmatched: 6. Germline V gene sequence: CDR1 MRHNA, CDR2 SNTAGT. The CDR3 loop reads CASIGLAGVLQETQYF. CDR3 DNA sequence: TGTGCCAGCATCGGACTAGCGGGAGTCCTCCAAGAGACCCAGTACTTC.

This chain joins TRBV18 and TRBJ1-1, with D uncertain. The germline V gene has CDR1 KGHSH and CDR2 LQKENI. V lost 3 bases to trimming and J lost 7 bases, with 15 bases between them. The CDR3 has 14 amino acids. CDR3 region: CASSPTGGGVEAFF. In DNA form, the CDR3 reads TGTGCCAGCTCACCGACGGGAGGCGGGGTTGAAGCTTTCTTT.

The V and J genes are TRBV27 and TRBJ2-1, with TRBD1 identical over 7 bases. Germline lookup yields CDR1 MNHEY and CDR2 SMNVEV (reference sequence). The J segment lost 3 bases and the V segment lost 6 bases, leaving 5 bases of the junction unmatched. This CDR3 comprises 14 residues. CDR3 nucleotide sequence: TGTGCCAGCAGACTTCGGACAGGCTACAATGAGCAGTTCTTC. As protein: CASRLRTGYNEQFF.

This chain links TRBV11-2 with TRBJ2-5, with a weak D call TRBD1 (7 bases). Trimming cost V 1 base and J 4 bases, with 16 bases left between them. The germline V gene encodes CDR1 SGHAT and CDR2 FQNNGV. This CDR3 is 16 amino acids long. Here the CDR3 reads CASSLVIGGGGETQYF. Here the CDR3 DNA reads TGTGCCAGCAGCTTAGTCATCGGAGGGGGCGGAGAGACCCAGTACTTC.

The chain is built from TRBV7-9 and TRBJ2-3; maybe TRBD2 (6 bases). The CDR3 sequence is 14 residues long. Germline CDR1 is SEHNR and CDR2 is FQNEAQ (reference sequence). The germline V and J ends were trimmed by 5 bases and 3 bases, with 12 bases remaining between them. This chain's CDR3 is CASSAGLSTDTQYF. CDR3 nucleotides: TGTGCCAGCAGCGCTGGACTATCTACAGATACGCAGTATTTT. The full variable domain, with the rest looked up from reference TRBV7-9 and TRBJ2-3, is DTGVSQNPRHKITKRGQNVTFRCDPISEHNRLYWYRQTLGQGPEFLTYFQNEAQLEKSRLLSDRFSAERPKGSFSTLEIQRTEQGDSAMYLCASSAGLSTDTQYFGPGTRLTVL.

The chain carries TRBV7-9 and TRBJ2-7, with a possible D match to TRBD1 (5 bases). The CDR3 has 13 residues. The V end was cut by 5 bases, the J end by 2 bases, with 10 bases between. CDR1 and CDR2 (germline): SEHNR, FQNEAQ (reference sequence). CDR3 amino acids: CASSRQSPYEQYF. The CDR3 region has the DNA TGTGCCAGCAGCCGACAGTCACCCTACGAGCAGTACTTC. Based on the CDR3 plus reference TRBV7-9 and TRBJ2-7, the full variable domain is DTGVSQNPRHKITKRGQNVTFRCDPISEHNRLYWYRQTLGQGPEFLTYFQNEAQLEKSRLLSDRFSAERPKGSFSTLEIQRTEQGDSAMYLCASSRQSPYEQYFGPGTRLTVT.

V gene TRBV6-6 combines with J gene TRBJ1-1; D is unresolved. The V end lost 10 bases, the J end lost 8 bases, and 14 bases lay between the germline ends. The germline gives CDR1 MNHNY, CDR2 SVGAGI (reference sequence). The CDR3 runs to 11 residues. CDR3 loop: CATLVRLEAFF. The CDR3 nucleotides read TGTGCCACCCTGGTGAGGCTGGAAGCTTTCTTT.

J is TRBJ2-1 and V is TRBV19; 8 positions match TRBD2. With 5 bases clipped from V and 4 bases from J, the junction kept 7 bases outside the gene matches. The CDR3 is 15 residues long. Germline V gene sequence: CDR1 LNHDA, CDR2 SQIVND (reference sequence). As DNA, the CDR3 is TGTGCCAGTAGTGCCGGGACTAGGGCTTACAATGAGCAGTTCTTC. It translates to CASSAGTRAYNEQFF.

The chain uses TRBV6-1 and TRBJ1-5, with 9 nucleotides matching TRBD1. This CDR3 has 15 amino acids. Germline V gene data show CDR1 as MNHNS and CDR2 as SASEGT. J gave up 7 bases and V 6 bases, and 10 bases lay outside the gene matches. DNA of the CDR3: TGTGCCAGCAGGGCGGTCCCGGGACAGGGCCAGCCCCAGCATTTT. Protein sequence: CASRAVPGQGQPQHF.

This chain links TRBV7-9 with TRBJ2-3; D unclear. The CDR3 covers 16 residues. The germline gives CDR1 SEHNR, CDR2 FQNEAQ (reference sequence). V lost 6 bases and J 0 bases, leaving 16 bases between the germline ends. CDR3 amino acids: CASRPTGRISTDTQYF. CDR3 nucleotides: TGTGCCAGCAGGCCCACCGGTCGAATTAGCACAGATACGCAGTATTTT.

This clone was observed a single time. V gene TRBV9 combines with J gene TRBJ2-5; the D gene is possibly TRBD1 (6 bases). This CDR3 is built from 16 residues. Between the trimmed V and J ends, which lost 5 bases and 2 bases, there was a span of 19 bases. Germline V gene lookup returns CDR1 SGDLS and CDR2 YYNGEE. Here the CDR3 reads CASRDRGTPPQETQYF. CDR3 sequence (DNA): TGTGCCAGCAGAGACCGAGGGACACCACCTCAAGAGACCCAGTACTTC.

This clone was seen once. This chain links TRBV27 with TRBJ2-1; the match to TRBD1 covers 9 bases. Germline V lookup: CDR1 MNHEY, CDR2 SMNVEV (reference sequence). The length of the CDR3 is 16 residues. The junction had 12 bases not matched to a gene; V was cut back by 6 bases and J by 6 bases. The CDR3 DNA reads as TGTGCCAGCAGCCCCGGGTGGGGACAGGGCCTCAATGAGCAGTTCTTC. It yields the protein CASSPGWGQGLNEQFF.

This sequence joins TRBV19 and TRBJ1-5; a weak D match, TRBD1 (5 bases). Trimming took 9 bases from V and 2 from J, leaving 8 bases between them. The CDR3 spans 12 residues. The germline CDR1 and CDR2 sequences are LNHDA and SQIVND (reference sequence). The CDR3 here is CASRQRNQPQHF. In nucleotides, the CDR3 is TGTGCCAGCCGACAGCGCAATCAGCCCCAGCATTTT.

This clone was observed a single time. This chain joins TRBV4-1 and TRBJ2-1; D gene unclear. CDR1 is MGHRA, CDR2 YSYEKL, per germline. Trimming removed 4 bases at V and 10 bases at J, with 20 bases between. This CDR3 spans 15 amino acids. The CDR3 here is CASSPRVGLTTEQFF. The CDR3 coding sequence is TGCGCCAGCAGCCCTCGCGTTGGGCTAACAACGGAGCAGTTCTTC.

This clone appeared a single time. CDR3 sequence reads: CASSVALADGELFF. The CDR3 nucleotides are TGTGCCAGCAGCGTAGCTCTCGCGGACGGGGAGCTGTTTTTT. The chain recombines TRBV9 with TRBJ2-2; D call uncertain. CDR3 size: 14 residues. The germline CDR1 and CDR2 sequences are SGDLS and YYNGEE. The V end was cut by 0 bases, the J end by 7 bases, with 10 bases between. Based on the CDR3 plus reference TRBV9 and TRBJ2-2, the full variable domain is DSGVTQTPKHLITATGQRVTLRCSPRSGDLSVYWYQQSLDQGLQFLIQYYNGEERAKGNILERFSAQQFPDLHSELNLSSLELGDSALYFCASSVALADGELFFGEGSRLTVL.

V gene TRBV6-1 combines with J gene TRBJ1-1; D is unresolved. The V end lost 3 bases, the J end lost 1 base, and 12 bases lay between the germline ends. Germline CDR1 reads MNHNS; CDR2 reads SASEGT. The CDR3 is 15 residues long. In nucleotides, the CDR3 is TGTGCCAGCAGTGACAAGGATAGGAGGAACACTGAAGCTTTCTTT. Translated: CASSDKDRRNTEAFF.

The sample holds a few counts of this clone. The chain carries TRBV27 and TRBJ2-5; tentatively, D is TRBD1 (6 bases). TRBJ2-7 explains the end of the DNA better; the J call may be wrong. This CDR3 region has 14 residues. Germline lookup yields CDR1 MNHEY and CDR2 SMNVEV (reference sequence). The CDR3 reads CASSSTGSSYEQYF. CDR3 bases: TGTGCCAGCAGTTCTACAGGGAGCTCCTACGAGCAGTACTTC.

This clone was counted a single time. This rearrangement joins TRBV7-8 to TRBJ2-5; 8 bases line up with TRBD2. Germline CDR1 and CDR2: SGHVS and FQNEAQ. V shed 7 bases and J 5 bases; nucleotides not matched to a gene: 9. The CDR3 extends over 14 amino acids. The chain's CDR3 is CASNFWTSRETQYF. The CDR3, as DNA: TGTGCCAGCAACTTCTGGACTAGCCGGGAGACCCAGTACTTC.

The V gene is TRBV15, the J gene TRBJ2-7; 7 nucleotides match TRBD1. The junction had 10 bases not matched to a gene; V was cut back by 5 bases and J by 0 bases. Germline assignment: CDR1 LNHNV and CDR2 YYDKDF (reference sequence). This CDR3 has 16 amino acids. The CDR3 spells CATSQIDRDSSYEQYF. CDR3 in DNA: TGTGCCACCAGCCAGATAGACCGGGACAGCTCCTACGAGCAGTACTTC.

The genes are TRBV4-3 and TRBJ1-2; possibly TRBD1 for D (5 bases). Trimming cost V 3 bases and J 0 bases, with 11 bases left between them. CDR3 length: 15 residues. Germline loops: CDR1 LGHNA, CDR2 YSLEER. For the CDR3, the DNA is TGCGCCAGCAGCCAGAGCACAGGACCTAACTATGGCTACACCTTC. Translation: CASSQSTGPNYGYTF.

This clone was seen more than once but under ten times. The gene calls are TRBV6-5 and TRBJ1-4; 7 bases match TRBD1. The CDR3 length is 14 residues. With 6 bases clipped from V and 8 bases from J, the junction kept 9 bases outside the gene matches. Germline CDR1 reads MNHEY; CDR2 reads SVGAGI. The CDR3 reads CASRLRGHGEKLFF. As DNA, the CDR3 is TGTGCCAGCAGACTGAGGGGGCACGGGGAAAAACTGTTTTTT.

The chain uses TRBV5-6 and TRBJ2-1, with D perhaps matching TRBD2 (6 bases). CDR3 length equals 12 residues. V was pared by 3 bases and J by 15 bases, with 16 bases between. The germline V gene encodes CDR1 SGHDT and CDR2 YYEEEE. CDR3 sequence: CASSWGVRGPFF. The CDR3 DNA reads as TGTGCCAGCAGCTGGGGGGTAAGGGGTCCGTTCTTC. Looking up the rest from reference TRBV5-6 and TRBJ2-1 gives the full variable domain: DAGVTQSPTHLIKTRGQQVTLRCSPKSGHDTVSWYQQALGQGPQFIFQYYEEEERQRGNFPDRFSGHQFPNYSSELNVNALLLGDSALYLCASSWGVRGPFFGPGTRLTVL.